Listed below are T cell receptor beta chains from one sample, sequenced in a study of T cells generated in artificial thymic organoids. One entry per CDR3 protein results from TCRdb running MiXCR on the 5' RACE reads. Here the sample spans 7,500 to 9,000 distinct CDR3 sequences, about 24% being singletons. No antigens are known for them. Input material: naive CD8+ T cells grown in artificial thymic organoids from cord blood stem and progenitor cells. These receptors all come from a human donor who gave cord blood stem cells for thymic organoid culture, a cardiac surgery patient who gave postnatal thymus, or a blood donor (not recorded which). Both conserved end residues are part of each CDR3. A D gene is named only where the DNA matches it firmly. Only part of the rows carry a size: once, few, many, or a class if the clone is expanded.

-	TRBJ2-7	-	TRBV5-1	TGCGCCAGCAGCTTGGAGGTTTCAGCGAGCCACGAGCAGTACTTC	CASSLEVSASHEQYF
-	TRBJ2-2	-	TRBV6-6	TGTGCCAGCAGGAGCTGCTGGCCGAACACCGGGGAGCTGTTTTTT	CASRSCWPNTGELFF
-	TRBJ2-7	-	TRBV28	TGTGCCAGCAGTTTGCTACAGGGCGCCTACGAGCAGTACTTC	CASSLLQGAYEQYF
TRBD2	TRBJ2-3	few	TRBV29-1	TGCAGCGTCTCCGGGACTAGGGATTTT	CSVSGTRDF
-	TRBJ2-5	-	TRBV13	TGTGCCAGCTGGGGGGAGGAAGAGACCCAGTACTTC	CASWGEEETQYF
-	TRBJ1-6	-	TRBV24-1	TGTGCCACCGAGACACAGGGACATGGGAGGTCACCCCTCCACTTT	CATETQGHGRSPLHF
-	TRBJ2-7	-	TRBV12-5	TGTGCTAGTGGTCCCGCCGACAGCTACGAGCAGTACTTC	CASGPADSYEQYF
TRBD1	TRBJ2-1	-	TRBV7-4	TGTGCCAGCAGCGTTGACAGGGGTACCTACAATGAGCAGTTCTTC	CASSVDRGTYNEQFF
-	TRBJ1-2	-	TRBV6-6	TGTGCCAGCACCGGGAGGGGCTTGGGCTACACCTTC	CASTGRGLGYTF
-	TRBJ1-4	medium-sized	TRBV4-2	TGTGCCAGCAGCCAAGGAGACAGGCGTTGGGAAAAACTGTTTTTT	CASSQGDRRWEKLFF
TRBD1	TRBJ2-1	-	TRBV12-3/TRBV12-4	TGTGCCATCAGCGACAGGGGTTGCAATGAGCAGTTCTTC	CAISDRGCNEQFF
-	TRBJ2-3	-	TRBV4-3	TGCGCCAGCAGCCAGGGGTGGCCCACAGATACGCAGTATTTT	CASSQGWPTDTQYF
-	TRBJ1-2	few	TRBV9	TGTGCCAGCAGCGTAGCTCCTTTCCATGGCTACACCTTC	CASSVAPFHGYTF
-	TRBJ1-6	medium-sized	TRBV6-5	TGTGCCAGCAGTTACCACCAGGGCTCCTATAATTCACCCCTCCACTTT	CASSYHQGSYNSPLHF
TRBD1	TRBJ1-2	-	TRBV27	TGTGCCAGCAGTCCCGGGACAGGGGGGCACTATGGCTACACCTTC	CASSPGTGGHYGYTF
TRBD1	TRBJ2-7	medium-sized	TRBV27	TGTGCCAGCAGTTGGACAGGGTCGACGTACGAGCAGTACTTC	CASSWTGSTYEQYF
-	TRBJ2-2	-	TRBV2	TGTGCCAGCAGCGGGACCTGGTCCGACACCGGGGAGCTGTTTTTT	CASSGTWSDTGELFF
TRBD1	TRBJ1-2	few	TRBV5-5	TGTGCCAGCAGCTTGGTACAGGGGGCCCCAGCTAACTATGGCTACACCTTC	CASSLVQGAPANYGYTF
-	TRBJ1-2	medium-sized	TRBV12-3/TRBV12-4	TGTGCCAGCAGTTTAGGCAGGGGAAGTGGCTACACCTTC	CASSLGRGSGYTF
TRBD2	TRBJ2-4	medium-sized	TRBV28	TGTGCCAGCAGTTTGGGACTACTACTAGCCAAAAACATTCAGTACTTC	CASSLGLLLAKNIQYF
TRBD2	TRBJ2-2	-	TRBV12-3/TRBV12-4	TGTGCCAGCAGTTCCAGGGGACTAGAAAACACCGGGGAGCTGTTTTTT	CASSSRGLENTGELFF
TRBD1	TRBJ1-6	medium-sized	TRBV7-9	TGTGCCAGCAGCTCGGACAGGTTGAGCTCCTATAATTCACCCCTCCACTTT	CASSSDRLSSYNSPLHF
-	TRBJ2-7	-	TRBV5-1	TGCGCCAGCAGCCCAGGACAGTTCCCCTACGAGCAGTACTTC	CASSPGQFPYEQYF
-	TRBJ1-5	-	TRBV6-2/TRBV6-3	TGTGCCAGCAGTTCGACCCGGTGGAGCAATCAGCCCCAGCATTTC	CASSSTRWSNQPQHF
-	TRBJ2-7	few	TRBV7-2	TGTGCCAGCAGCTTAGTGGGGGCCTACCCGGGACACCCCTACGAGCAGTACTTC	CASSLVGAYPGHPYEQYF
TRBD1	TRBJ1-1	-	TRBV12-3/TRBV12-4	TGTGCCAGCAGCCCAGGGACAGGGGGAACGAATGAAGCTTTCTTT	CASSPGTGGTNEAFF
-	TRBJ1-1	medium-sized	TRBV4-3	TGCGCCAGCAGCCAAGATGACAGGAACACTGAAGCTTTCTTT	CASSQDDRNTEAFF
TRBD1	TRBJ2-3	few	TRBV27	TGTGCCAGCAGTCCCCGGACAGGGGGCCGGGCAGATACGCAGTATTTT	CASSPRTGGRADTQYF
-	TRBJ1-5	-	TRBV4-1	TGCGCCAGCAGCCAAGTCAGGGAGGGGGGACGGCCCCAGCATTTT	CASSQVREGGRPQHF
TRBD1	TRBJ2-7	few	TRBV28	TGTGCCAGCAGTCCTCCGGGACAGGTGGTCTACGAGCAGTACTTC	CASSPPGQVVYEQYF
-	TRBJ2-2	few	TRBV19	TGTGCCAGTAGTCGCAGTTGCACCGGGGAGCTGTTTTTT	CASSRSCTGELFF
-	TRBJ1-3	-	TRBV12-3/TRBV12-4	TGTGCCAGCAGTTTTGGGGCCTCTGGAAACACCATATATTTT	CASSFGASGNTIYF
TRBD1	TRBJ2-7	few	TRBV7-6	TGTGCCAGCAGGGGACAGGGTCCCGTTTACGAGCAGTGCTTC	CASRGQGPVYEQCF
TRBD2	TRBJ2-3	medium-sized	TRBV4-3	TGCGCCAGCAGCCCTGGGACTAGATTCCCCTTTAGCACAGATACGCAGTATTTT	CASSPGTRFPFSTDTQYF
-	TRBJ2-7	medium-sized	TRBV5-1	TGCGCCAGCAGCTTGGCCTTTAGGCAGTCGAGCTCCTACGAGCAGTACTTC	CASSLAFRQSSSYEQYF
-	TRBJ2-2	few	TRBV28	TGTGCCAGCAGTTTATGTGGGGCAACTAGGACCGGGGAGCTGTTTTTT	CASSLCGATRTGELFF
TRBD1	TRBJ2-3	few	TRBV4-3	TGCGCCAGCAGCCAGGACAGGGCACCTTACACAGATACGCAGTATTTT	CASSQDRAPYTDTQYF
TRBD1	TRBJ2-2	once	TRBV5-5	TGTGCCAGCAGCTTAAGACAGGGGGTGAACACCGGGGAGCCGTTTTTT	CASSLRQGVNTGEPFF
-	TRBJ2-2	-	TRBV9	TGTGCCAGCAGCGCCCTCGGGACGAGGAACACCGGGGAGCTGTTTTTT	CASSALGTRNTGELFF
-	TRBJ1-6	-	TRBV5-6	TGTGCCAGCAGCCCCCCCGCGGGGGGGAATTCACCCCTCCACTTT	CASSPPAGGNSPLHF
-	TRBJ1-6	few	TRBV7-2	TGTGCCAGCAGCCCGAAAGAGGCCGGGCGTTGTAATTCACCCCTCCACTTT	CASSPKEAGRCNSPLHF
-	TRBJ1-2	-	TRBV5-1	TGCGCCAGCAGCTTTGTTGGCTATGGCTACACCTTC	CASSFVGYGYTF
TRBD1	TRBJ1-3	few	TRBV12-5	TGTGCTAGTGGTTTGGTCCCGGGACAGGGCACTTCTGGAAACACCATATATTTT	CASGLVPGQGTSGNTIYF
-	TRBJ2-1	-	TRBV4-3	TGCGCCAGCAGCCAGATCAGGGTTGTTAGCTCCTACAATGAGCAGTTCTTC	CASSQIRVVSSYNEQFF
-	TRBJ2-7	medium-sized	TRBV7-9	TGTGCCAGCAGCTTAGACAGGAGGCCCTACGAGCAGTACTTC	CASSLDRRPYEQYF